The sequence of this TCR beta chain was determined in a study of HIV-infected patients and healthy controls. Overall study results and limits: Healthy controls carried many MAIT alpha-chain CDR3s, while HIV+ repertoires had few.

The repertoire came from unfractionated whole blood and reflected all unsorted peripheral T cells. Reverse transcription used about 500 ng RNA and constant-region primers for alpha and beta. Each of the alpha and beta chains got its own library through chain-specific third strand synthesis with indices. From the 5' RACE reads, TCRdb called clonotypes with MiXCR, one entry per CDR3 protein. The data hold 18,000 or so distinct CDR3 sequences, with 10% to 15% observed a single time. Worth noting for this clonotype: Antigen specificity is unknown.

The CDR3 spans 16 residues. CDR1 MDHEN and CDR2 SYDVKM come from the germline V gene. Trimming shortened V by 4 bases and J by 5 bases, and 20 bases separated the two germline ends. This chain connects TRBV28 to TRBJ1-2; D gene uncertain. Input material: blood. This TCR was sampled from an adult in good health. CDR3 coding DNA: TGTGCCAGCAGTTCTCCAATTCAGAATGGAGTGTATGGCTACACCTTC. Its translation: CASSSPIQNGVYGYTF.